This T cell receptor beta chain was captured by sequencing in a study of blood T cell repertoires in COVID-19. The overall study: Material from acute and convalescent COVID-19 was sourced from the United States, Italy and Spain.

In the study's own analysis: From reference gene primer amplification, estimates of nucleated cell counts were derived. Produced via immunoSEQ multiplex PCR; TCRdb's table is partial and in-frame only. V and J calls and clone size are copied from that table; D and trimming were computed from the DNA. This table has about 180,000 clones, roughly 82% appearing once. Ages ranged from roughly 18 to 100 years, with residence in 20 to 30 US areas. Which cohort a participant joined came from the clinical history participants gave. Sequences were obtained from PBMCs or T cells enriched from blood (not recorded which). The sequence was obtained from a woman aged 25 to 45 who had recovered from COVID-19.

The CDR3 spells CASSQDLRGDPQYF. CDR3 sequence (DNA): TGTGCCAGCAGCCAAGATCTCAGGGGGGATCCGCAGTATTTT. The gene calls are TRBV4-2 and TRBJ2-3, with D perhaps TRBD1 (7 bases). Germline V CDR1 and CDR2: LGHNA, YNFKEQ. V lost 0 bases to trimming and J lost 10 bases, with 14 bases between them. The CDR3 length is 14 residues.